The T cell receptor (beta chain) under discussion was sequenced for a study of T-cell memory formation after mild COVID-19. Broader study findings: CD4+ contracting clones were found mainly in CM and EM, and CD8+ ones in EMRA. Some clones that responded turned up in pre-infection memory, which suggests that cross-reactive memory joined in. Balance between CD4 and CD8 was seen in clones contracting day 15 to 85, and a CD4+ lean was seen in later expanders.

Sample barcodes and UMIs were carried by the TCR alpha and TCR beta cDNA libraries that 5'RACE generated with constant-segment primers. TCRdb analysed the 5' RACE reads with MiXCR anew, one entry per CDR3 protein. The sample records under 40,000 distinct CDR3 sequences, under 8% being singletons. To note about this clonotype: Its antigen is currently unknown.

The CDR3 extends over 16 amino acids. Germline assignment: CDR1 MNHEY and CDR2 SVGAGI. V lost 4 bases, J lost 4 bases, and 17 bases lay in between. This sequence joins TRBV6-5 and TRBJ2-1; D is undetermined. The receptor comes from a man younger than 30 who had mild COVID-19 (a few samples of this study predate the infection). Cell type and time point are not known. Sequencing was done on a sample of PBMCs or a T cell subset sorted from them (not recorded which). The CDR3 here is CASSLLRPQLYNEQFF. For the CDR3, the DNA is TGTGCCAGCAGTTTACTAAGGCCACAGCTTTACAATGAGCAGTTCTTC.